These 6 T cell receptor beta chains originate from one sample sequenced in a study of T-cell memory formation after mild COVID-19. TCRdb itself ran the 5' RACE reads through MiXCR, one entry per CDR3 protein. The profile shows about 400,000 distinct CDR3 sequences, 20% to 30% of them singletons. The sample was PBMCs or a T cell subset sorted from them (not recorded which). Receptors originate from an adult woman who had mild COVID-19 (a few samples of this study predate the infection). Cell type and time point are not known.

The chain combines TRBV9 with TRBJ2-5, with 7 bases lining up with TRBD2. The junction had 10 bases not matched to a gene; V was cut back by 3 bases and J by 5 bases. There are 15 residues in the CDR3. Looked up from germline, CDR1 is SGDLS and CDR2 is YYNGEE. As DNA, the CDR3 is TGTGCCAGCAGCGCCAGGACTAGTTCTCGGGAGACCCAGTACTTC. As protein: CASSARTSSRETQYF.

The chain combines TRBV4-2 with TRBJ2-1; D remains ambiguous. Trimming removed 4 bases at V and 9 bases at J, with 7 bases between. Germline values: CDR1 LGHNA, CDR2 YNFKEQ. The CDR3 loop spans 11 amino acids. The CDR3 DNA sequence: TGTGCCAGCAGCCGGGAAGCTGAGCAGTTCTTC. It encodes CASSREAEQFF.

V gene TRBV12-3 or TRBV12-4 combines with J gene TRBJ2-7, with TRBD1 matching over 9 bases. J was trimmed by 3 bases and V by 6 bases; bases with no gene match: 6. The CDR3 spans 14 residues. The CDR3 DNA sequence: TGTGCCAGCAGCCAGACGGGACAGGGCTACGAGCAGTACTTC. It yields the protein CASSQTGQGYEQYF.

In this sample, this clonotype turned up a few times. The CDR3 protein is CASSQDGRRNTEAFF. DNA of the CDR3: TGTGCCAGCAGCCAAGACGGACGGAGGAACACTGAAGCTTTCTTT. The chain carries TRBV3-1 and TRBJ1-1; D gene unclear. The CDR3 length is 15 residues. The ends were cut back, 0 bases at V and 1 base at J, with 9 bases in the middle. Germline V gives CDR1 LGHDT, CDR2 YNNKEL (reference sequence).

The CDR3 DNA sequence: TGCAGTGCTAGGCGGGCAAGGGACACCGGGGAGCTGTTTTTT. Translation: CSARRARDTGELFF. This chain joins TRBV20-1 and TRBJ2-2; TRBD2 is a possible D gene (5 bases). The CDR3 has 14 amino acids. Germline CDR1 reads DFQATT; CDR2 reads SNEGSKA (reference sequence). V was cut by 3 bases and J by 3 bases, with 11 bases left in between.

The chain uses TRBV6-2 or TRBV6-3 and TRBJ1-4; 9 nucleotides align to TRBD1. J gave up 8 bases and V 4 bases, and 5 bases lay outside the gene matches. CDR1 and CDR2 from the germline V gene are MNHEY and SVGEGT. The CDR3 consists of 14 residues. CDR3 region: CASSWDRDREKLFF. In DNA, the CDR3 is TGTGCCAGCAGTTGGGACAGGGACAGGGAAAAACTGTTTTTT.